Shown below are 10 T cell receptor beta chains from a single sample sequenced in a study of cytomegalovirus exposure and HLA in healthy donors. The study ran its PCR with 60 Vbeta and 13 Jbeta primers. TCRdb's table, derived via immunoSEQ multiplex PCR, lists solely in-frame clones and lacks some. The sample lists 50,000 to 70,000 clones, 65% to 80% occurring once. Sequencing was performed on PBMCs. These receptors were collected from a man in his forties or fifties in good health and CMV-seropositive.

Here the CDR3 reads CASTPSGGGEQYF. In DNA form, the CDR3 reads TGTGCCAGTACGCCGAGCGGGGGAGGCGAGCAGTACTTC. The chain links TRBV19 to TRBJ2-7; 8 bases are a match to TRBD2. CDR1 is LNHDA and CDR2 is SQIVND in the germline V gene (reference sequence). This CDR3 has 13 residues. The J segment lost 6 bases and the V segment lost 7 bases, leaving 8 bases of the junction unmatched.

The chain employs TRBV18 and TRBJ1-5; no clear D. The CDR3 consists of 13 residues. Germline V lookup: CDR1 KGHSH, CDR2 LQKENI. The V gene lost 8 bases and the J gene lost 0 bases, with 8 bases spanning the gap. The CDR3 region is CASRSDSNQPQHF. The CDR3, as DNA: TGTGCCAGCCGGAGCGATAGCAATCAGCCCCAGCATTTT. The full variable domain, in which reference TRBV18 and TRBJ1-5 provide the parts outside the CDR3, is NAGVMQNPRHLVRRRGQEARLRCSPMKGHSHVYWYRQLPEEGLKFMVYLQKENIIDESGMPKERFSAEFPKEGPSILRIQQVVRGDSAAYFCASRSDSNQPQHFGDGTRLSIL.

This rearrangement joins TRBV29-1 to TRBJ2-7, with 11 bases lining up with TRBD2. Trimming took 5 bases from V and 10 from J; bases not matched to a gene: 22. This CDR3 has 17 residues. Germline CDR1 and CDR2: SQVTM and ANQGSEA. The CDR3 is CSVLLLTSGAALGDQYF. The CDR3 coding sequence is TGCAGCGTTCTTCTACTGACTAGCGGGGCGGCGTTAGGGGATCAGTACTTC.

The J gene is TRBJ2-2, the V gene TRBV7-2; no reliable D call. The V gene lost 7 bases and the J gene lost 6 bases, with 12 bases spanning the gap. This CDR3 is 13 amino acids long. Germline V lookup: CDR1 SGHTA, CDR2 FQGNSA. The CDR3 nucleotides are TGTGCCAGCACCCCCCAGGTCCCCGGGGAGCTGTTTTTT. Translation: CASTPQVPGELFF.

Comment on this clone: At one end the junction does not follow the germline gene, possibly because of a read error. The chain joins TRBV7-2 to TRBJ2-7; no definite D call. Germline V gene sequence: CDR1 SGHTA, CDR2 FQGNSA. CDR3 length: 10 residues. For the CDR3, the DNA is TGTGCCAGCAGCCCGCCGCGGTGGGTCTTC. This gives the protein CASSPPRWVF.

The chain joins TRBV5-1 to TRBJ1-1, with TRBD1 as a possible D gene (5 bases). This CDR3 region has 15 residues. V was clipped by 5 bases and J by 0 bases, with 14 bases between them. The germline CDR1 and CDR2 sequences are SGHRS and YFSETQ. CDR3 sequence (DNA): TGCGCCAGCAGTCAGACCACAGGTGTGAACACTGAAGCTTTCTTT. Translating it yields CASSQTTGVNTEAFF.

This chain links TRBV5-1 with TRBJ2-1; 9 nucleotides line up with TRBD2. Germline values: CDR1 SGHRS, CDR2 YFSETQ. The CDR3 is 16 amino acids. V trimming: 4 bases; J trimming: 4 bases; junction bases outside the gene matches: 9. The CDR3 loop is CASSLTPSGTYNEQFF. DNA for the CDR3: TGCGCCAGCAGCCTCACTCCTAGCGGGACATACAATGAGCAGTTCTTC.

In this sample, this clone turned up a few times. CDR3 nucleotides: TGTGCCAGCGGCACGCTCAATCAGCCCCAGCATTTT. The encoded protein is CASGTLNQPQHF. The chain has TRBV28 and TRBJ1-5; D remains unclear. Looked up from germline, CDR1 is MDHEN and CDR2 is SYDVKM. There are 12 residues in the CDR3. V lost 8 bases, J lost 3 bases, and 8 bases lay in between.

The chain uses TRBV6-5 and TRBJ1-6, with D possibly matching TRBD1 (5 bases). V lost 6 bases, J lost 12 bases, and 18 bases lay in between. Germline CDR1 MNHEY, CDR2 SVGAGI. CDR3 length equals 14 residues. CDR3 in amino acids: CASRSRQRQGPLHF. Written as DNA, the CDR3 is TGTGCCAGCAGGTCACGACAGCGCCAGGGACCCCTCCACTTT.

The rearrangement joins TRBV7-2 to TRBJ1-5, with D possibly matching TRBD1 (5 bases). This CDR3 has 15 residues. Trimming pared 3 bases from V and 4 bases from J, leaving 13 bases between. Germline loops: CDR1 SGHTA, CDR2 FQGNSA. CDR3 DNA sequence: TGTGCCAGCAGCTTCGGATGGGCAGGGAATCAGCCCCAGCATTTT. Translated, it gives CASSFGWAGNQPQHF.